The 21 T cell receptor beta chains below were found in one sample sequenced in a study of cytomegalovirus exposure and HLA in healthy donors. The PCR had 60 Vbeta and 13 Jbeta primers. The protocol was immunoSEQ multiplex PCR, while the TCRdb copy is restricted to in-frame clones and leaves out a portion. Of 200,000 to 250,000 clones listed, approximately 78% are singletons. Sequencing used PBMCs. The receptors shown here come from a male donor in good health and CMV-seronegative.

The chain joins TRBV28 to TRBJ2-7; possibly TRBD2 for D (6 bases). Trimming took off 4 bases at V and 2 bases at J, with 12 bases between the two ends. CDR1 and CDR2 (germline): MDHEN, SYDVKM. The CDR3 has 14 amino acids. In DNA, the CDR3 is TGTGCCAGCAGTTCTCGGGGGACGGCCTACGAGCAGTACTTC. This codes for CASSSRGTAYEQYF.

This clone appeared a single time. The V and J genes are TRBV4-1 and TRBJ2-7, with 8 bases lining up with TRBD2. The V and J ends lost 0 bases and 3 bases, in that order; junction bases with no gene match: 7. CDR1 is MGHRA, CDR2 YSYEKL, per germline. This CDR3 is 16 amino acids long. This chain's CDR3 is CASSQDFQRENYEQYF. The CDR3 DNA sequence: TGCGCCAGCAGCCAAGATTTCCAGCGGGAGAACTACGAGCAGTACTTC.

This chain connects TRBV11-3 to TRBJ1-1; D possibly corresponds to TRBD1 (6 bases). The V end lost 5 bases, the J end lost 0 bases, and 10 bases lay between the germline ends. Germline CDR1 is SGHNT and CDR2 is YENEEA. The CDR3 contains 14 residues. The CDR3 coding sequence is TGTGCCAGCAGCCGGGGGGCCCTGAACACTGAAGCTTTCTTT. Amino acids: CASSRGALNTEAFF.

This clone has just one count. The V gene is TRBV9, the J gene TRBJ2-7; 8 positions match TRBD1. J lost 6 bases, V lost 0 bases, and 11 bases had no gene match. The CDR3 runs to 16 residues. CDR1 is SGDLS, CDR2 YYNGEE, per germline. CDR3 loop: CASSVGSETGASEQYF. The CDR3 DNA follows: TGTGCCAGCAGCGTAGGGTCCGAGACAGGGGCTTCCGAGCAGTACTTC.

The chain employs TRBV28 and TRBJ2-5; tentative D call: TRBD1 (6 bases). This CDR3 is built from 15 residues. The germline V gene encodes CDR1 MDHEN and CDR2 SYDVKM. With 5 bases removed from V and 3 bases from J, the gap between germline ends came to 16 bases. CDR3 DNA: TGTGCCAGCAGTAGGCCACGGGACAATAAAGAGACCCAGTACTTC. This codes for CASSRPRDNKETQYF.

The chain is built from TRBV4-1 and TRBJ1-2; the match to TRBD1 covers 7 bases. The CDR3 contains 15 residues. Per germline, CDR1 MGHRA and CDR2 YSYEKL. V was clipped by 7 bases and J by 2 bases; unmatched bases: 10. The CDR3 DNA reads TGCGCCAGCAACCGTGAGACAGGGATAAACTATGGCTACACCTTC. Protein: CASNRETGINYGYTF.

The J gene is TRBJ2-3, the V gene TRBV5-4; 8 nucleotides line up with TRBD2. The germline CDR1 and CDR2 sequences are SGHNT and YYREEE (reference sequence). With 5 bases clipped from V and 6 bases from J, the junction kept 8 bases outside the gene matches. The CDR3 sequence is 14 residues long. The chain's CDR3 is CASSPGGRADTQYF. CDR3 DNA sequence: TGTGCCAGCAGTCCGGGGGGGCGGGCTGATACGCAGTATTTT.

This chain connects TRBV28 to TRBJ2-7; 12 positions agree with TRBD1. This CDR3 spans 15 amino acids. CDR1 and CDR2 from the germline V gene are MDHEN and SYDVKM. The V gene end was trimmed by 4 bases and the J gene end by 7 bases; junction bases not matched to a gene: 8. As DNA, the CDR3 is TGTGCCAGCAGTTCTGCCGGGACAGGGGGCGGGGAGCAGTACTTC. It translates to CASSSAGTGGGEQYF. Full variable domain (rest looked up from reference TRBV28 and TRBJ2-7): DVKVTQSSRYLVKRTGEKVFLECVQDMDHENMFWYRQDPGLGLRLIYFSYDVKMKEKGDIPEGYSVSREKKERFSLILESASTNQTSMYLCASSSAGTGGGEQYFGPGTRLTVT.

A few counts support this clone. The chain joins TRBV6-1 to TRBJ2-1, with 12 bases aligning to TRBD2. The V segment lost 8 bases and the J segment 8 bases; nucleotides outside the gene matches: 7. The germline gives CDR1 MNHNS, CDR2 SASEGT. There are 14 residues in the CDR3. The CDR3 protein is CASGGLAGIDEQFF. Here the CDR3 DNA reads TGTGCCAGCGGCGGACTAGCGGGAATCGATGAGCAGTTCTTC.

This clone is a singleton in its sample. This chain connects TRBV18 to TRBJ2-5; 11 bases are shared with TRBD2. J lost 5 bases, V lost 3 bases, and 2 bases had no gene match. Per the germline V gene, CDR1 is KGHSH and CDR2 is LQKENI. The CDR3 is 14 amino acids. The CDR3 region is CASSPGLAAETQYF. The CDR3, as DNA: TGTGCCAGCTCACCGGGACTAGCGGCCGAGACCCAGTACTTC. The whole variable domain, remainder taken from reference TRBV18 and TRBJ2-5, is NAGVMQNPRHLVRRRGQEARLRCSPMKGHSHVYWYRQLPEEGLKFMVYLQKENIIDESGMPKERFSAEFPKEGPSILRIQQVVRGDSAAYFCASSPGLAAETQYFGPGTRLLVL.

V gene TRBV5-4 combines with J gene TRBJ2-2; 8 nucleotides agree with TRBD1. Germline assignment: CDR1 SGHNT and CDR2 YYREEE (reference sequence). This CDR3 contains 15 residues. V lost 4 bases, J lost 4 bases, and 6 bases stayed unmatched. The CDR3 nucleotides are TGTGCCAGCAGCCCGGACAGGGTTGGCACCGGGGAGCTGTTTTTT. Protein product: CASSPDRVGTGELFF.

The chain is built from TRBV28 and TRBJ1-5, with 10 bases lining up with TRBD1. Per the germline V gene, CDR1 is MDHEN and CDR2 is SYDVKM. With V trimmed by 6 bases and J by 3 bases, 11 bases remained unmatched. The CDR3 has 17 residues. The CDR3 coding sequence is TGTGCCAGCAGCCCAGGGAGACAGGGGGCTTTCAATCAGCCCCAGCATTTT. It is translated as CASSPGRQGAFNQPQHF.

The V and J genes are TRBV7-9 and TRBJ1-5; D gene ambiguous. V shed 1 base and J shed 5 bases, with 3 bases lying between them. CDR3 length: 12 residues. The germline CDR1 and CDR2 sequences are SEHNR and FQNEAQ (reference sequence). The CDR3 DNA reads TGTGCCAGCAGCTTAGAGCATCAGCCCCAGCATTTT. This codes for CASSLEHQPQHF.

This chain links TRBV19 with TRBJ2-6; maybe TRBD1 (6 bases). The germline V gene encodes CDR1 LNHDA and CDR2 SQIVND (reference sequence). This CDR3 is 15 amino acids long. The ends were cut back, 7 bases at V and 0 bases at J, with 10 bases in the middle. The CDR3 here is CASNDRHSGANVLTF. Here the CDR3 DNA reads TGTGCCAGTAACGACAGGCACTCTGGGGCCAACGTCCTGACTTTC.

The chain joins TRBV2 to TRBJ2-3; no reliable D call. There are 16 residues in the CDR3. V lost 1 base and J lost 0, with 11 bases in between. Germline V gives CDR1 SNHLY, CDR2 FYNNEI. The CDR3 loop is CASSEVVPISTDTQYF. The CDR3 bases are TGTGCCAGCAGTGAAGTAGTGCCGATCAGCACAGATACGCAGTATTTT.

This sequence joins TRBV6-5 and TRBJ2-1, with a possible D match to TRBD1 (6 bases). The germline V gene encodes CDR1 MNHEY and CDR2 SVGAGI. Trimming removed 2 bases at V and 9 bases at J, with 20 bases between. This CDR3 comprises 16 residues. The CDR3 protein is CASSYLGRGDVGEQFF. As DNA, the CDR3 is TGTGCCAGCAGTTACCTGGGCAGGGGAGATGTTGGTGAGCAGTTCTTC.

Comments on this clone: Its ends do not fully match the called genes, so a read error is possible. This chain connects TRBV7-9 to TRBJ1-5; 12 nucleotides align to TRBD1. From germline, CDR1 is SEHNR and CDR2 FQNEAQ (reference sequence). This CDR3 is 15 amino acids long. The CDR3 DNA reads as TGTTCCAGCAGCTTGGGACAGGGGGCAGAACAGCCCCAGCATTTT. Translation gives CSSSLGQGAEQPQHF.

The CDR3 DNA reads TGTGCCAGCAGCCTAGGGCTTCTAGCGGGAGTGACCGGGGAGCTGTTTTTT. Amino acids: CASSLGLLAGVTGELFF. This chain uses TRBV5-4 with TRBJ2-2, with 10 nucleotides matching TRBD2. Germline V gene data show CDR1 as SGHNT and CDR2 as YYREEE (reference sequence). Trimming at V came to 4 bases and at J to 5 bases, leaving 11 bases not matched to a gene. This CDR3 has 17 residues.

The chain is built from TRBV10-1 and TRBJ1-1; possible D gene TRBD1, 5 bases. The CDR3 runs 16 residues. The ends were cut back, 3 bases at V and 5 bases at J, with 19 bases in the middle. The germline CDR1 and CDR2 sequences are WNHNN and SYGVQD (reference sequence). The CDR3 reads CASSDSPSGGNTEAFF. The CDR3 DNA reads TGCGCCAGCAGTGATTCACCGTCCGGGGGAAATACTGAAGCTTTCTTT.

The CDR3 reads CASREDRDHEQFF. Here the CDR3 DNA reads TGTGCCAGCAGAGAGGACAGGGACCATGAGCAGTTCTTC. J is TRBJ2-1 and V is TRBV25-1, with TRBD1 matching over 8 bases. Germline loops: CDR1 MGHDK, CDR2 SYGVNS. CDR3 length: 13 residues. Trimming cost V 6 bases and J 8 bases; bases outside gene matches: 6. Together with reference TRBV25-1 and TRBJ2-1, the CDR3 gives the full variable domain: EADIYQTPRYLVIGTGKKITLECSQTMGHDKMYWYQQDPGMELHLIHYSYGVNSTEKGDLSSESTVSRIRTEHFPLTLESARPSHTSQYLCASREDRDHEQFFGPGTRLTVL.

This chain joins TRBV18 and TRBJ1-5, with 7 bases identical to TRBD1. The V and J ends lost 6 bases and 6 bases, in that order; junction bases with no gene match: 29. The CDR3 runs 21 residues. Germline V CDR1 and CDR2: KGHSH, LQKENI. DNA for the CDR3: TGTGCCAGCTCCCGCGGAAAATTGGGGGACAGTCATTTTATTGGTCGTCAGCCCCAGCATTTT. Protein product: CASSRGKLGDSHFIGRQPQHF.